The 27 T cell receptor beta chains reported below all come from one sample, sequenced in a study of early T cells in non-severe SARS-CoV-2 infection. TCRdb used MiXCR to reprocess the 5' RACE reads, holding one entry per CDR3 protein. This sample has approximately 75,000 distinct CDR3 sequences, with roughly 14% found just once. The specimen was whole blood, collected at baseline. These receptors all come from an adult who was a healthcare worker with PCR-confirmed SARS-CoV-2 infection or an uninfected control (not recorded which).

The chain joins TRBV2 to TRBJ1-4; 8 bases match TRBD1. The CDR3 has 14 residues. From germline, CDR1 is SNHLY and CDR2 FYNNEI. The V and J ends lost 7 bases and 7 bases, in that order; junction bases with no gene match: 8. The CDR3 nucleotides read TGTGCCAGCAAGGAGACAGGGGCTGGTGAAAAACTGTTTTTT. This translates into CASKETGAGEKLFF.

This chain connects TRBV20-1 to TRBJ2-4; a possible D gene is TRBD1 (6 bases). The CDR3 covers 16 residues. Germline CDR1 and CDR2: DFQATT and SNEGSKA (reference sequence). V was shortened by 0 bases and J by 0 bases, with 12 bases between the two germline ends. The CDR3 DNA sequence: TGCAGTGCTAGAGATAAGGGGGAAATAGCCAAAAACATTCAGTACTTC. It encodes CSARDKGEIAKNIQYF.

This sequence joins TRBV6-4 and TRBJ2-1; D perhaps matches TRBD1 (5 bases). This CDR3 region has 16 residues. Germline CDR1 MRHNA, CDR2 SNTAGT. Trimming removed 5 bases at V and 6 bases at J, with 20 bases between. The CDR3 spells CASSPRTARGSNEQFF. The CDR3 DNA sequence: TGTGCCAGCAGTCCGCGAACTGCAAGGGGCTCCAATGAGCAGTTCTTC.

Many counts were recorded for this clonotype. This chain uses TRBV25-1 with TRBJ1-5; D call uncertain. Germline V lookup: CDR1 MGHDK, CDR2 SYGVNS. CDR3 size: 14 residues. The V gene lost 1 base and the J gene lost 2 bases, with 6 bases spanning the gap. CDR3: CASSESRGNQPQHF. The CDR3 coding sequence is TGTGCCAGCAGTGAATCTAGGGGCAATCAGCCCCAGCATTTT. The full variable domain, in which reference TRBV25-1 and TRBJ1-5 provide the parts outside the CDR3, is EADIYQTPRYLVIGTGKKITLECSQTMGHDKMYWYQQDPGMELHLIHYSYGVNSTEKGDLSSESTVSRIRTEHFPLTLESARPSHTSQYLCASSESRGNQPQHFGDGTRLSIL.

There are a few counts of this clonotype. V gene TRBV7-2 combines with J gene TRBJ2-3; TRBD2 matches at 15 bases. After removal of 1 base from V and 5 bases from J, the junction contained 4 bases not matched to a gene. CDR1 is SGHTA, CDR2 FQGNSA, per germline. This CDR3 has 17 amino acids. CDR3 region: CASSLGGTSGRRDTQYF. The CDR3 nucleotides are TGTGCCAGCAGCTTAGGTGGGACTAGCGGGAGGAGAGATACGCAGTATTTT. The entire variable domain, with the rest obtained from reference TRBV7-2 and TRBJ2-3, is as follows: GAGVSQSPSNKVTEKGKDVELRCDPISGHTALYWYRQSLGQGLEFLIYFQGNSAPDKSGLPSDRFSAERTGGSVSTLTIQRTQQEDSAVYLCASSLGGTSGRRDTQYFGPGTRLTVL.

The rearrangement joins TRBV6-6 to TRBJ2-2; 11 bases line up with TRBD2. This CDR3 is 17 amino acids long. The germline V gene encodes CDR1 MNHNY and CDR2 SVGAGI (reference sequence). After removal of 6 bases from V and 0 bases from J, the junction contained 6 bases not matched to a gene. CDR3 region: CASRLAGGLANTGELFF. CDR3 in DNA: TGTGCCAGCAGATTAGCGGGAGGGCTAGCGAACACCGGGGAGCTGTTTTTT.

This clonotype was detected only a few times. V usage is TRBV3-1 and J usage is TRBJ1-1; unclear D gene. Germline V gives CDR1 LGHDT, CDR2 YNNKEL (reference sequence). The CDR3 consists of 12 residues. Between the trimmed V and J ends, which lost 7 bases and 8 bases, there was a span of 14 bases. The CDR3 loop is CASNLLTQEAFF. CDR3 bases: TGTGCCAGCAACCTCTTAACGCAGGAAGCTTTCTTT.

The chain is built from TRBV6-2 or TRBV6-3 and TRBJ1-5; D possibly corresponds to TRBD1 (6 bases). Germline V lookup: CDR1 MNHEY, CDR2 SVGEGT. The CDR3 is made up of 17 amino acids. V dropped 8 bases and J dropped 4 bases, with 24 bases sitting between them. CDR3 amino acids: CASAYPLDSGYNQPQHF. CDR3 coding DNA: TGTGCCAGCGCTTACCCCCTGGACAGCGGCTATAATCAGCCCCAGCATTTT.

A few counts support this clonotype. The V and J genes are TRBV29-1 and TRBJ1-1; a weak D match, TRBD1 (6 bases). Germline V gene data show CDR1 as SQVTM and CDR2 as ANQGSEA. The V gene lost 0 bases and the J gene lost 11 bases, with 7 bases spanning the gap. This CDR3 contains 10 residues. This CDR3 is CSVEEGAAFF. As DNA, the CDR3 is TGCAGCGTTGAAGAGGGGGCGGCTTTCTTT.

This clonotype appeared many times. This chain joins TRBV6-6 and TRBJ2-6; 9 bases align to TRBD1. Trimming at V came to 10 bases and at J to 2 bases, leaving 15 bases not matched to a gene. Germline V gives CDR1 MNHNY, CDR2 SVGAGI (reference sequence). The CDR3 is 18 amino acids. The CDR3 region has the DNA TGTGCCACCAAACGCGGGGGACAGGGAACGGCTGGGGCCAACGTCCTGACTTTC. Its protein is CATKRGGQGTAGANVLTF.

V gene TRBV3-1 combines with J gene TRBJ1-1; possibly TRBD1 for D (5 bases). The CDR3 contains 14 residues. V lost 1 base and J lost 4, with 10 bases in between. Germline V gene lookup returns CDR1 LGHDT and CDR2 YNNKEL (reference sequence). The CDR3 loop is CASSQGLGTTEAFF. For the CDR3, the DNA is TGTGCCAGCAGCCAAGGTCTGGGGACCACTGAAGCTTTCTTT. The full variable domain, its missing parts supplied by reference TRBV3-1 and TRBJ1-1, is DTAVSQTPKYLVTQMGNDKSIKCEQNLGHDTMYWYKQDSKKFLKIMFSYNNKELIINETVPNRFSPKSPDKAHLNLHINSLELGDSAVYFCASSQGLGTTEAFFGQGTRLTVV.

This chain joins TRBV10-3 and TRBJ1-1, with TRBD1 identical over 8 bases. Germline CDR1 ENHRY, CDR2 SYGVKD. The V segment lost 3 bases and the J segment 5 bases; nucleotides outside the gene matches: 11. This CDR3 comprises 16 residues. CDR3 coding DNA: TGTGCCATCAGTGAAGGGGACAGGCAAGGAGGGACTGAAGCTTTCTTT. This translates into CAISEGDRQGGTEAFF.

The chain uses TRBV29-1 and TRBJ2-5, with 7 positions matching TRBD2. Trimming took 5 bases from V and 1 from J; bases not matched to a gene: 13. This CDR3 comprises 16 residues. The V gene's germline CDR1 is SQVTM and CDR2 ANQGSEA. The CDR3: CSVHLAGSGGQETQYF. CDR3 nucleotide sequence: TGCAGCGTTCACCTGGCGGGCTCGGGGGGCCAAGAGACCCAGTACTTC.

This chain links TRBV9 with TRBJ2-2; 7 positions agree with TRBD2. There are 18 residues in the CDR3. Germline values: CDR1 SGDLS, CDR2 YYNGEE. With V trimmed by 3 bases and J by 5 bases, 16 bases remained unmatched. CDR3 in DNA: TGTGCCAGCAGCGCGGGAGGAGGGATATCAGAAAGGACCGGGGAGCTGTTTTTT. Translating it yields CASSAGGGISERTGELFF.

This sequence joins TRBV3-1 and TRBJ2-1, with 13 bases identical to TRBD2. V was clipped by 4 bases and J by 3 bases; unmatched bases: 6. The germline gives CDR1 LGHDT, CDR2 YNNKEL (reference sequence). This CDR3 spans 17 amino acids. The CDR3 loop reads CASSRTGLAGDYNEQFF. Written as DNA, the CDR3 is TGTGCCAGCAGCCGAACTGGACTAGCGGGAGACTACAATGAGCAGTTCTTC.

The V call is TRBV7-6, the J call TRBJ2-7; the match to TRBD2 covers 8 bases. The V and J ends lost 5 bases and 1 base, in that order; junction bases with no gene match: 16. The CDR3 has 18 amino acids. Germline CDR1 is SGHVS and CDR2 is FNYEAQ. The CDR3 reads CASSLAPGGQRESYEQYF. CDR3 nucleotides: TGTGCCAGCAGCCTCGCCCCGGGGGGTCAGCGGGAGTCCTACGAGCAGTACTTC.

At least ten counts were recorded for this clonotype. The chain is built from TRBV24-1 and TRBJ1-5; TRBD1 agrees at 8 bases. V was clipped by 4 bases and J by 5 bases; unmatched bases: 6. Germline loops: CDR1 KGHDR, CDR2 SFDVKD. This CDR3 has 15 residues. The CDR3 nucleotides read TGTGCCACCAGTGACCCGACAGGGGTTGATCAGCCCCAGCATTTT. Its translation: CATSDPTGVDQPQHF.

Ten or more counts support this clonotype. The rearrangement joins TRBV5-1 to TRBJ1-5; D is ambiguous. The CDR3 has 16 residues. The germline CDR1 and CDR2 sequences are SGHRS and YFSETQ. The V end was cut by 4 bases, the J end by 3 bases, with 17 bases between. This CDR3 reads CASSPTTGNSNQPQHF. As DNA, the CDR3 is TGCGCCAGCAGCCCTACCACGGGGAACTCCAATCAGCCCCAGCATTTT. Supplemented by reference TRBV5-1 and TRBJ1-5, the full variable domain reads KAGVTQTPRYLIKTRGQQVTLSCSPISGHRSVSWYQQTPGQGLQFLFEYFSETQRNKGNFPGRFSGRQFSNSRSEMNVSTLELGDSALYLCASSPTTGNSNQPQHFGDGTRLSIL.

The rearrangement joins TRBV5-1 to TRBJ2-3; 14 nucleotides align to TRBD2. Losses at the gene ends were 4 bases for V and 5 bases for J; bases not matched to a gene: 3. This CDR3 contains 15 residues. From germline, CDR1 is SGHRS and CDR2 YFSETQ. CDR3 bases: TGCGCCAGCAGCCCTGGGACTAGCGGGAGAGATACGCAGTATTTT. This gives the protein CASSPGTSGRDTQYF.

At least ten counts were recorded for this clonotype. The chain couples TRBV12-3 or TRBV12-4 to TRBJ1-1, with 8 positions matching TRBD1. This CDR3 spans 15 amino acids. J was trimmed by 1 base and V by 8 bases; bases with no gene match: 9. The CDR3: CASVGGRGRNTEAFF. The CDR3 nucleotides are TGTGCCAGCGTGGGGGGCAGGGGGCGGAACACTGAAGCTTTCTTT.

This sequence joins TRBV10-3 and TRBJ1-6; D is undetermined. The germline V gene encodes CDR1 ENHRY and CDR2 SYGVKD. This CDR3 has 15 residues. The V and J ends lost 3 bases and 5 bases respectively, with 11 bases between them. This chain's CDR3 is CAISDFGVDNSPLHF. CDR3 in DNA: TGTGCCATCAGTGATTTCGGAGTGGATAATTCACCCCTCCACTTT.

This clonotype occurred a few times. The V call is TRBV7-9, the J call TRBJ2-7; 9 bases match TRBD1. The trim removed 1 base at V and 2 bases at J, leaving 0 bases unmatched. The CDR3 runs 14 residues. Germline loops: CDR1 SEHNR, CDR2 FQNEAQ (reference sequence). The CDR3 nucleotides are TGTGCCAGCAGCTTAGGGACAGGGGCCTACGAGCAGTACTTC. It specifies CASSLGTGAYEQYF.

This clonotype was seen a handful of times. This sequence joins TRBV7-6 and TRBJ2-7; 10 nucleotides match TRBD2. CDR1 and CDR2 from the germline V gene are SGHVS and FNYEAQ. V dropped 6 bases and J dropped 0; count of bases not matched to a gene: 5. This CDR3 is built from 15 residues. CDR3 DNA: TGTGCCAGCAGTTCACTAGCGGGGTCCTCCTACGAGCAGTACTTC. Amino acids: CASSSLAGSSYEQYF. Full variable domain (outside the CDR3, taken from reference TRBV7-6 and TRBJ2-7): GAGVSQSPRYKVTKRGQDVALRCDPISGHVSLYWYRQALGQGPEFLTYFNYEAQQDKSGLPNDRFSAERPEGSISTLTIQRTEQRDSAMYRCASSSLAGSSYEQYFGPGTRLTVT.

The chain links TRBV20-1 to TRBJ2-3; D unresolved. Germline CDR1 is DFQATT and CDR2 is SNEGSKA (reference sequence). V was clipped by 2 bases and J by 3 bases, with 9 bases between them. There are 13 residues in the CDR3. CDR3 sequence (DNA): TGCAGTGCTAGACGAAGTAGTACAGATACGCAGTATTTT. Translation gives CSARRSSTDTQYF.

J is TRBJ2-1 and V is TRBV10-3, with D unclear. The CDR3 extends over 17 amino acids. Germline V gene data show CDR1 as ENHRY and CDR2 as SYGVKD. Trimming cost V 3 bases and J 5 bases, with 20 bases left between them. The CDR3 nucleotides read TGTGCCATCAGTGAATTAGGCAGCGCCAATCCCGACAATGAGCAGTTCTTC. It yields the protein CAISELGSANPDNEQFF.

The rearrangement links TRBV18 to TRBJ2-5; 7 nucleotides agree with TRBD1. The V gene end was trimmed by 3 bases and the J gene end by 5 bases; junction bases not matched to a gene: 9. CDR3 length: 15 residues. Germline values: CDR1 KGHSH, CDR2 LQKENI. The DNA of the CDR3 is TGTGCCAGCTCACCGAACATAGGGACAGCGGAGACCCAGTACTTC. Residues: CASSPNIGTAETQYF.

J is TRBJ1-5 and V is TRBV20-1; D is unresolved. The CDR3 contains 14 residues. Trimming took off 0 bases at V and 7 bases at J, with 13 bases between the two ends. Germline V CDR1 and CDR2: DFQATT, SNEGSKA (reference sequence). The CDR3 reads CSARDQWGGQPQHF. CDR3 nucleotide sequence: TGCAGTGCTAGAGATCAATGGGGTGGGCAGCCCCAGCATTTT.